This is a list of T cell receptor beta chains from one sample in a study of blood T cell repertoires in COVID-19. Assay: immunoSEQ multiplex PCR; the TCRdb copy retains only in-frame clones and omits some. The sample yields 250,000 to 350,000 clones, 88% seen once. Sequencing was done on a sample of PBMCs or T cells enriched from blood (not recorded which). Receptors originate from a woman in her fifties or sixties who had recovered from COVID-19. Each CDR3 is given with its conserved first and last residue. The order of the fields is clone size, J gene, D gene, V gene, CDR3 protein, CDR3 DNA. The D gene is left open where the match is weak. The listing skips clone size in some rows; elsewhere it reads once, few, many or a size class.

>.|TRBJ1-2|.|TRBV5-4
CASSFGGGYDYTF
TGTGCCAGCAGCTTCGGGGGTGGCTATGACTACACCTTC
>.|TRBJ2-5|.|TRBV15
CATGGGSRTLETQYF
TGTGCCACCGGAGGTGGCTCGCGAACGCTAGAGACCCAGTACTTC
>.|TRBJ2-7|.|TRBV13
CASSYLGSEQYF
TGTGCCAGCAGCTACCTCGGTTCCGAGCAGTACTTC
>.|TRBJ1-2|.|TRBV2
CASRADRNYGYTF
TGTGCCAGCAGGGCCGACAGGAACTATGGCTACACCTTC
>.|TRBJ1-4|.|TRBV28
CASSLRQAVSEKLFF
TGTGCCAGCAGTTTACGGCAGGCTGTTTCAGAAAAACTGTTTTTT
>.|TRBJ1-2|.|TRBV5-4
CASSVDQSGYTF
TGTGCCAGCAGCGTGGACCAAAGCGGCTACACCTTC
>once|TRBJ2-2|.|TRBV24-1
CATSDLGGADTGELFF
TGTGCCACCAGTGATTTAGGGGGTGCGGACACCGGGGAGCTGTTTTTT
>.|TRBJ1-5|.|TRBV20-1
CSASRSGENNQPQHF
TGCAGTGCTAGTCGCTCAGGGGAGAACAATCAGCCCCAGCATTTT
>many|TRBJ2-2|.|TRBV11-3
CASSSRTGELFF
TGTGCCAGCAGCTCCCGCACCGGGGAGCTGTTTTTT
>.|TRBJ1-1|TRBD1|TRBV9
CASSVGTGEAEAFF
TGTGCCAGCAGCGTGGGGACAGGGGAGGCTGAAGCTTTCTTT
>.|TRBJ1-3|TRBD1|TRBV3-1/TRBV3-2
CASSRGQGAGNTIYF
TGTGCCAGCAGCAGGGGACAGGGGGCGGGAAACACCATATATTTT
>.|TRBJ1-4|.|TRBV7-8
CASSLGYGQGEKLFF
TGTGCCAGCAGCTTAGGGTATGGGCAGGGCGAAAAACTGTTTTTT
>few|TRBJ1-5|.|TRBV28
CASATPGNSNQPQHF
TGTGCCAGCGCTACCCCGGGAAATAGCAATCAGCCCCAGCATTTT